The T cell receptor beta chain under discussion was sequenced for a study of blood T cell repertoires in COVID-19. At the level of the study: From the United States, Italy and Spain came samples of acute and convalescent COVID-19. PBMCs, B-cell-depleted T cells, or T cells provided the cDNA or gDNA that made up the material.

Per the study methods: Estimation of nucleated cell counts relied on the amplification of reference gene primers. Method: immunoSEQ multiplex PCR; TCRdb's copy keeps in-frame clones and lacks some. V and J calls and clone size are given by that table; D and trimming were obtained from the DNA. Among about 250,000 clones listed, around nine tenths were seen once. V gave up 3 bases and J gave up 4 bases, with 9 bases separating them. CDR1 and CDR2 (germline): MDHEN, SYDVKM. CDR3 length: 13 amino acids. This receptor was identified in a woman in her sixties or seventies who had recovered from COVID-19. Sequencing was done on a sample of peripheral blood. The chain combines TRBV28 with TRBJ2-5; no definite D call. CDR3 nucleotides: TGTGCCAGCAGTTTGACTCAGACAGAGACCCAGTACTTC. This gives the protein CASSLTQTETQYF.